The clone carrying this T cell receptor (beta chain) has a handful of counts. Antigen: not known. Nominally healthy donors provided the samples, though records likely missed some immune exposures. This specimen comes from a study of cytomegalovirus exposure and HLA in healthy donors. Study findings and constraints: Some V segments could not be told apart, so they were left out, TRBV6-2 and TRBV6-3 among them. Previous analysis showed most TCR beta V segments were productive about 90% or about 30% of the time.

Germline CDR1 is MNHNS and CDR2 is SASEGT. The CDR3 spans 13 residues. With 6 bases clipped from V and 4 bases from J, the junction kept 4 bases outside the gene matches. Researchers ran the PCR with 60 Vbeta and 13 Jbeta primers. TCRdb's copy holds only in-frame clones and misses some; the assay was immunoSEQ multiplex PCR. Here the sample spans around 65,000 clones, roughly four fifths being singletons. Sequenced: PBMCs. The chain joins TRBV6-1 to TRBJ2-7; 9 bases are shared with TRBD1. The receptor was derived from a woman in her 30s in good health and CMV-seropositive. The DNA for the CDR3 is TGTGCCAGCAGCGGACAGGGGTTTTACGAGCAGTACTTC. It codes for CASSGQGFYEQYF.